These 9 T cell receptor beta chains were sequenced from one sample in a study of blood T cell repertoires in COVID-19 (dated by TCRdb to 2018 to 2020). The method was the immunoSEQ multiplex PCR assay. TCRdb took this table from immuneACCESS and kept in-frame rearrangements with V and J called. Such tables lack part of the clones; where checked against another copy, unresolved V genes explain under half of the gap, and the rest is unexplained. Within this sample are about 160,000 clones, with around 82% of them counted one time only. The ten largest clones represent roughly 18% of the sample. Sequenced material: PBMCs or T cells enriched from blood (not recorded which). The receptor source for this set is a man aged 55 to 70 who had recovered from COVID-19.

The rearrangement joins TRBV3-1 (or the pseudogene TRBV3-2) to TRBJ1-1, with 8 bases aligning to TRBD1. The CDR3 spans 14 residues. V was clipped by 3 bases and J by 6 bases; unmatched bases: 6. In germline, CDR1 is LGHDT, CDR2 YNNKEL (reference sequence). The CDR3 reads CASSQDRVVAEAFF. The CDR3 DNA follows: TGTGCCAGCAGCCAGGACAGGGTAGTCGCTGAAGCTTTCTTT.

The chain is built from TRBV21-1 and TRBJ1-2. TRBV21-1 is deemed a pseudogene. CDR3 length: 17 residues. The CDR3 here is CASTGLITTLGNYGYTF. The CDR3 DNA is TGTGCCAGCACCGGACTCATCACGACCCTCGGTAACTATGGCTACACCTTC.

J is TRBJ1-1 and V is TRBV4-1, with 8 bases that match TRBD1. The CDR3 is made up of 18 amino acids. Unmatched junction bases numbered 13, after V lost 0 bases and J lost 4 bases. Germline V CDR1 and CDR2: MGHRA, YSYEKL. Here the CDR3 reads CASSQDLDRVSAFTEAFF. CDR3 nucleotides: TGCGCCAGCAGCCAAGATCTGGACAGGGTTTCCGCCTTCACTGAAGCTTTCTTT.

V and J are TRBV14 and TRBJ1-2; D call uncertain. This CDR3 region has 22 residues. V lost 0 bases to trimming and J lost 6 bases, with 35 bases between them. Germline V lookup: CDR1 SGHDN, CDR2 FVKESK. In DNA form, the CDR3 reads TGTGCCAGCAGCCAAGATCCCCTGGGAGGCCAGGACCCTCAACTGTGGCACCATGGCTACACCTTC. Its translation: CASSQDPLGGQDPQLWHHGYTF.

The chain has TRBV5-8 and TRBJ1-2; 7 positions match TRBD1. The CDR3 is 13 residues long. With 4 bases clipped from V and 10 bases from J, the junction kept 10 bases outside the gene matches. Per the germline V gene, CDR1 is SGHTS and CDR2 is YDEGEE. In nucleotides, the CDR3 is TGTGCCAGCAGCACCCCGGGACAGACCGTCTACACCTTC. It translates to CASSTPGQTVYTF.

This clone was seen more than once but under ten times. The V gene is TRBV7-2, the J gene TRBJ2-7; TRBD1 matches at 9 bases. J gave up 7 bases and V 4 bases, and 8 bases lay outside the gene matches. From germline, CDR1 is SGHTA and CDR2 FQGNSA. This CDR3 spans 14 amino acids. The CDR3 nucleotides are TGTGCCAGCAGCTCCGGACAGGGGCGACGAGAGCAGTACTTC. As protein: CASSSGQGRREQYF.

V is TRBV7-2 and J is TRBJ1-1; possible D gene TRBD1, 5 bases. The V gene lost 3 bases and the J gene lost 6 bases, with 8 bases spanning the gap. The CDR3 covers 12 residues. In germline, CDR1 is SGHTA, CDR2 FQGNSA. CDR3 sequence: CASSFQGSEAFF. In DNA form, the CDR3 reads TGTGCCAGCAGCTTTCAGGGTTCTGAAGCTTTCTTT.

This clone showed up just once. The genes are TRBV28 and TRBJ1-2, with D perhaps TRBD1 (5 bases). The CDR3 has 15 amino acids. The germline gives CDR1 MDHEN, CDR2 SYDVKM. Deletions cut 6 bases from V and 4 bases from J, with 18 bases between. The chain's CDR3 is CASSPDRERGYGYTF. For the CDR3, the DNA is TGTGCCAGCAGCCCCGACAGAGAGCGAGGCTATGGCTACACCTTC.

Turning to this clone: The junction departs from germline at one end; a sequencing error may be responsible. Other DNA sequences in the sample encode the same CDR3. V and J are TRBV30 and TRBJ1-5, with 9 bases fitting TRBD1. Germline V gene sequence: CDR1 GTSNPN, CDR2 SVGIG (reference sequence). The CDR3 totals 13 residues. In DNA, the CDR3 is TGTGCGTGGACCGGGACAGGGAATCAGCCCCAGCATTTT. It translates to CAWTGTGNQPQHF.